This T cell receptor beta chain was recorded in a study of control samples from healthy donors and cancer patients. The CDR3 has 13 amino acids. The V and J ends lost 5 bases and 2 bases, in that order; junction bases with no gene match: 0. TCRdb's table, derived via immunoSEQ multiplex PCR, lists solely in-frame clones and lacks some. Seen here are around 180,000 clones, almost 90% observed once, and the top ten hold nearly 5%. The chain is built from TRBV12-3 or TRBV12-4 and TRBJ1-3; 7 nucleotides line up with TRBD1. The TCR sequence derives from a woman aged 30 to 39 in good health. Sequencing was done on a sample of blood. The CDR3 spells CASSGTAGNTIYF. CDR3 DNA sequence: TGTGCCAGCAGTGGGACAGCTGGAAACACCATATATTTT.